This T cell receptor (beta chain) was recovered during a study of HIV-infected patients and healthy controls. No cell fractionation was done, so the repertoire covers all unsorted peripheral blood T cells. Around 450 ng RNA was reverse transcribed with alpha and beta constant-region primers. Using multiplexing indices, alpha and beta chain libraries were generated apart by chain-specific third strand synthesis. The cDNA received a 5' RACE adapter containing a random hexamer plus an SP2 sequencing primer site. MiXCR was run by TCRdb on the 5' RACE reads, yielding one entry per CDR3 protein. Of over 10,000 distinct CDR3 sequences detected, 11% appear once; the ten largest clones hold about 6%. V dropped 10 bases and J dropped 1 base, with 10 bases sitting between them. The CDR3 spans 12 residues. Per germline, CDR1 ENHRY and CDR2 SYGVKD.

The V and J genes are TRBV10-3 and TRBJ1-1; D gene uncertain. The sequence was obtained from an adult in good health. The source material was blood. The CDR3 DNA reads TGTGCCACCTCTCAGGCGAACACTGAAGCTTTCTTT. Translated: CATSQANTEAFF.